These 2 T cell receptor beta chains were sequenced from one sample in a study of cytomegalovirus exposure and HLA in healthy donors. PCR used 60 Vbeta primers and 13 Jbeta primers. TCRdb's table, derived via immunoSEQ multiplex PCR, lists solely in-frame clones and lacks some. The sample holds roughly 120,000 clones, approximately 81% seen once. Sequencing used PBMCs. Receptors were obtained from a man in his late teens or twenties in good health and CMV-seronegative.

The CDR3 loop reads CAISFGQGYISGANVLTF. The DNA of the CDR3 is TGTGCCATCTCCTTCGGACAGGGATATATCTCTGGGGCCAACGTCCTGACTTTC. The chain joins TRBV10-3 to TRBJ2-6, with TRBD1 matching over 8 bases. Germline V CDR1 and CDR2: ENHRY, SYGVKD. This CDR3 comprises 18 residues. J was trimmed by 0 bases and V by 8 bases; bases with no gene match: 12.

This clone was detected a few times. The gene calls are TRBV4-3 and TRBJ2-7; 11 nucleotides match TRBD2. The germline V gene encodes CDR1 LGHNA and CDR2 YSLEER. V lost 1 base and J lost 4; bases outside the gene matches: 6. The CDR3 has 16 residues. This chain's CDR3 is CASSQGGVAGGYEQYF. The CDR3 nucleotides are TGCGCCAGCAGCCAAGGGGGGGTAGCGGGAGGGTACGAGCAGTACTTC.